The 13 T cell receptor beta chains given below trace back to one sample, sequenced in a study of a mutant IDH1 vaccine in newly diagnosed glioma. Profiling relied on immunoSEQ multiplex PCR, and the TCRdb table lists in-frame clones only, not all of them. The sample holds roughly 60,000 clones, around 80% seen once. Time point described: week 5, during vaccination. In every dose of vaccine, 300 ug of mutant IDH1 20-mer peptide was given alongside topical imiquimod. These receptors have no known antigen. The material was PBMCs, obtained from a glioma patient whose treatment included an IDH1 peptide vaccine. The receptors come from a woman aged 45-60 years with glioma.

J is TRBJ2-5 and V is TRBV19, with 7 bases lining up with TRBD2. The V gene's germline CDR1 is LNHDA and CDR2 SQIVND (reference sequence). Trimming took 4 bases from V and 2 from J; bases not matched to a gene: 7. This CDR3 contains 15 residues. CDR3 bases: TGTGCCAGTAGTAGCGGACTAGTCGCTCAAGAGACCCAGTACTTC. Translated, it gives CASSSGLVAQETQYF.

V gene TRBV6-5 combines with J gene TRBJ1-1; 7 bases are a match to TRBD1. Trimming cost V 2 bases and J 10 bases; bases outside gene matches: 7. This CDR3 comprises 13 residues. The germline V gene has CDR1 MNHEY and CDR2 SVGAGI. The chain's CDR3 is CASSYRDRAVAFF. CDR3 DNA: TGTGCCAGCAGTTACCGCGACAGGGCTGTAGCTTTCTTT.

V gene TRBV9 combines with J gene TRBJ1-2; 7 bases are a match to TRBD1. The CDR3 sequence is 15 residues long. Losses at the gene ends were 3 bases for V and 6 bases for J; bases not matched to a gene: 11. CDR1 and CDR2 (germline): SGDLS, YYNGEE. As DNA, the CDR3 is TGTGCCAGCAGCGCCCGACAGGGATACCAACATGGCTACACCTTC. It encodes CASSARQGYQHGYTF.

The chain has TRBV2 and TRBJ1-4; D is unclear. The CDR3 covers 15 residues. Trimming took 8 bases from V and 7 from J, leaving 20 bases between them. Germline CDR1 is SNHLY and CDR2 is FYNNEI. Here the CDR3 DNA reads TGTGCCAGCGCCCCTTGGATGGGATTGAGTGAAAAACTGTTTTTT. Encoded protein: CASAPWMGLSEKLFF.

In its sample, this clone was seen a few times. The chain carries TRBV30 and TRBJ1-4; tentative D call: TRBD1 (6 bases). The ends were cut back, 1 base at V and 8 bases at J, with 8 bases in the middle. Germline-derived CDR1 and CDR2 are GTSNPN and SVGIG (reference sequence). The CDR3 extends over 12 amino acids. The CDR3 protein is CAWSGTAEKLFF. The DNA for the CDR3 is TGTGCCTGGAGTGGGACAGCAGAAAAACTGTTTTTT. Using reference TRBV30 and TRBJ1-4 for the parts outside the CDR3, the full variable domain is SQTIHQWPATLVQPVGSPLSLECTVEGTSNPNLYWYRQAAGRGLQLLFYSVGIGQISSEVPQNLSASRPQDRQFILSSKKLLLSDSGFYLCAWSGTAEKLFFGSGTQLSVL.

The V and J genes are TRBV2 and TRBJ2-7; D uncertain. V was shortened by 7 bases and J by 3 bases, with 19 bases between the two germline ends. The length of the CDR3 is 15 residues. Per the germline V gene, CDR1 is SNHLY and CDR2 is FYNNEI. The CDR3 here is CASTVNPGHDYEQYF. DNA of the CDR3: TGTGCCAGCACCGTCAATCCGGGTCACGACTACGAGCAGTACTTC.

The V call is TRBV14, the J call TRBJ2-5; D uncertain. CDR3 length: 15 residues. CDR1 is SGHDN, CDR2 FVKESK, per germline. V shed 0 bases and J shed 5 bases, with 13 bases lying between them. CDR3 DNA sequence: TGTGCCAGCAGCCAAGATCCGGGCAGAGAGGAGACCCAGTACTTC. Translated, it gives CASSQDPGREETQYF. The full variable domain, its missing parts supplied by reference TRBV14 and TRBJ2-5, is EAGVTQFPSHSVIEKGQTVTLRCDPISGHDNLYWYRRVMGKEIKFLLHFVKESKQDESGMPNNRFLAERTGGTYSTLKVQPAELEDSGVYFCASSQDPGREETQYFGPGTRLLVL.

The chain combines TRBV6-1 with TRBJ1-5, with 7 nucleotides matching TRBD1. CDR1 and CDR2 from the germline V gene are MNHNS and SASEGT. The trim removed 7 bases at V and 3 bases at J, leaving 3 bases unmatched. CDR3 length equals 13 residues. The CDR3 bases are TGTGCCAGCAAGGGGACAGCCAATCAGCCCCAGCATTTT. Translation: CASKGTANQPQHF.

The rearrangement links TRBV14 to TRBJ2-3, with no clear D. CDR1 SGHDN and CDR2 FVKESK come from the germline V gene. Trimming pared 0 bases from V and 3 bases from J, leaving 19 bases between. CDR3 length: 18 amino acids. The CDR3 here is CASSQDVRSADRTDTQYF. CDR3 in DNA: TGTGCCAGCAGCCAAGATGTCCGCTCGGCGGATAGGACAGATACGCAGTATTTT.

This rearrangement joins TRBV15 to TRBJ2-3; D not certain. This CDR3 region has 13 residues. V lost 0 bases and J lost 3, with 4 bases in between. From germline, CDR1 is LNHNV and CDR2 YYDKDF (reference sequence). In nucleotides, the CDR3 is TGTGCCACCAGCAGAGACGGTACAGATACGCAGTATTTT. Residues: CATSRDGTDTQYF. Looking up the rest from reference TRBV15 and TRBJ2-3 gives the full variable domain: DAMVIQNPRYQVTQFGKPVTLSCSQTLNHNVMYWYQQKSSQAPKLLFHYYDKDFNNEADTPDNFQSRRPNTSFCFLDIRSPGLGDTAMYLCATSRDGTDTQYFGPGTRLTVL.

This chain connects TRBV27 to TRBJ1-2, with 7 positions matching TRBD1. J lost 3 bases, V lost 5 bases, and 6 bases had no gene match. Germline V lookup: CDR1 MNHEY, CDR2 SMNVEV (reference sequence). The CDR3 extends over 14 amino acids. The CDR3 DNA reads TGTGCCAGCAGTCAGGGGGGAAGGGACTATGGCTACACCTTC. Translation: CASSQGGRDYGYTF.

The count of this clone is one. The rearrangement links TRBV7-9 to TRBJ1-2; no firm D call. Germline V gene data show CDR1 as SEHNR and CDR2 as FQNEAQ (reference sequence). The CDR3 loop spans 15 amino acids. V lost 4 bases and J lost 1, with 13 bases in between. The chain's CDR3 is CASSSLRHSNYGYTF. In DNA form, the CDR3 reads TGTGCCAGCAGCTCGTTGAGACATAGTAACTATGGCTACACCTTC.

The rearrangement uses TRBV27 and TRBJ2-2, with TRBD1 matching 8 bases. The junction had 11 bases not matched to a gene; V was cut back by 5 bases and J by 9 bases. The CDR3 loop spans 15 amino acids. Germline V gene lookup returns CDR1 MNHEY and CDR2 SMNVEV (reference sequence). The CDR3: CASSLRGQVGRELFF. Written as DNA, the CDR3 is TGTGCCAGCAGTCTACGGGGACAGGTTGGCCGGGAGCTGTTTTTT.